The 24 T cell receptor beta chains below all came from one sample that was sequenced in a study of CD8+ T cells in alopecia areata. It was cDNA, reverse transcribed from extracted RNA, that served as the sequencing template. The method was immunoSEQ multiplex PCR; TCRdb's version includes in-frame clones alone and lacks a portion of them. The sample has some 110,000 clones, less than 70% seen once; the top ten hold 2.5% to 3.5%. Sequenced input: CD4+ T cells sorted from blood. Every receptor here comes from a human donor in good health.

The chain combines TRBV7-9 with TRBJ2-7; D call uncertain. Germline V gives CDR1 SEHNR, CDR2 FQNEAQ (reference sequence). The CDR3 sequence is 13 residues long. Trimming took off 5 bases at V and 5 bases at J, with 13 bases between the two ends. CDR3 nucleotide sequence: TGTGCCAGCAGCCCCGGCCCTGGGAACGAGCAGTACTTC. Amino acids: CASSPGPGNEQYF.

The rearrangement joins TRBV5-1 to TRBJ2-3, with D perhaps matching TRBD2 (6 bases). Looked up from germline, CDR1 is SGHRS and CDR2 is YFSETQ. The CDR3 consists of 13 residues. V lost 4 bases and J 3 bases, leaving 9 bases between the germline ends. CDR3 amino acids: CASSVRETDTQYF. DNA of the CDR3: TGCGCCAGCAGCGTGCGGGAAACAGATACGCAGTATTTT.

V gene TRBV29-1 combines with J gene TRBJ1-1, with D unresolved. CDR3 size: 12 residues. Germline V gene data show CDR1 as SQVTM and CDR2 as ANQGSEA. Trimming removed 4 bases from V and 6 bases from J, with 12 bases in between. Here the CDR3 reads CSVGDLAAEAFF. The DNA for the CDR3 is TGCAGCGTTGGTGACCTGGCGGCTGAAGCTTTCTTT.

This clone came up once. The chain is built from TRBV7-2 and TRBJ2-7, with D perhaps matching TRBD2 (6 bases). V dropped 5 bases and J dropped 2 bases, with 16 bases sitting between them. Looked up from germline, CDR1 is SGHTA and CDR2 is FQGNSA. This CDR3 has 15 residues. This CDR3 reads CASSLSGTDAYEQYF. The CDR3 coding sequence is TGTGCCAGCAGCCTGTCCGGGACTGATGCCTACGAGCAGTACTTC.

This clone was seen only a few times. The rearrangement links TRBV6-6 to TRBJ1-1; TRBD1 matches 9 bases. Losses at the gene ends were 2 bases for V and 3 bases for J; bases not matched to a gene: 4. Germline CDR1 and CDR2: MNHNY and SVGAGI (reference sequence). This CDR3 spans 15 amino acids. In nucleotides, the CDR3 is TGTGCCAGCAGTTACCCCGGGACAGGGCACACTGAAGCTTTCTTT. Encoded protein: CASSYPGTGHTEAFF.

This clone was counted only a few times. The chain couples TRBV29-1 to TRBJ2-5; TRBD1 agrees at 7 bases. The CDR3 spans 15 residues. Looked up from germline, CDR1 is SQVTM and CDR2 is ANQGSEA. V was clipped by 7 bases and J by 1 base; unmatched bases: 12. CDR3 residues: CSASPAGTAQETQYF. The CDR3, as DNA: TGCAGCGCCTCCCCGGCCGGGACAGCCCAAGAGACCCAGTACTTC.

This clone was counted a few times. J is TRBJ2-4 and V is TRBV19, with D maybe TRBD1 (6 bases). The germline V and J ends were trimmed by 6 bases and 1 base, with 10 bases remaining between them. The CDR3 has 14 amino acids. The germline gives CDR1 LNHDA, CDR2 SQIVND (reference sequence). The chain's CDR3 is CASRHRDAKNIQYF. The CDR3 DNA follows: TGTGCCAGTAGGCACAGGGATGCCAAAAACATTCAGTACTTC.

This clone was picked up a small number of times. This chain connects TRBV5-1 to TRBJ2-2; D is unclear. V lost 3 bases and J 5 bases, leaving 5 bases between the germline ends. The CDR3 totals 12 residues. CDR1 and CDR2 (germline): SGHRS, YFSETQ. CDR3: CASSSDTGELFF. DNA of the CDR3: TGCGCCAGCAGCTCCGATACCGGGGAGCTGTTTTTT.

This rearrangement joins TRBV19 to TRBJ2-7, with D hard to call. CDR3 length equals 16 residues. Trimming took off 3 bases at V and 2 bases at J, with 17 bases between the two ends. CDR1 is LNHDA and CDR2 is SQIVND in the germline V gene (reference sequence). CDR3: CASSIDGSHSTYEQYF. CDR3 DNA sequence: TGTGCCAGTAGTATCGATGGCAGCCACTCAACCTACGAGCAGTACTTC.

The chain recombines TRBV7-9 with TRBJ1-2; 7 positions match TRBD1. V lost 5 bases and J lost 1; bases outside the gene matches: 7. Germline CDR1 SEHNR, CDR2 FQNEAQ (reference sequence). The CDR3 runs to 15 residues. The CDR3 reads CASSPRTGINYGYTF. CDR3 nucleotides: TGTGCCAGCAGCCCCCGGACAGGAATTAACTATGGCTACACCTTC.

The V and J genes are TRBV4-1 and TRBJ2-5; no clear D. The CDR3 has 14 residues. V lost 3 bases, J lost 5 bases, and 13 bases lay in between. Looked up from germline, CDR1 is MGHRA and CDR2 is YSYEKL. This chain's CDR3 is CASSHLSARETQYF. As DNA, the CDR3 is TGCGCCAGCAGCCATCTCAGTGCCCGGGAGACCCAGTACTTC.

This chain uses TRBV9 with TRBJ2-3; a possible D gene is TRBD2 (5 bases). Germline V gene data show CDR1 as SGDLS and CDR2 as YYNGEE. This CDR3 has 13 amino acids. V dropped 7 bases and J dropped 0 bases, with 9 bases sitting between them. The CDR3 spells CASARDSTDTQYF. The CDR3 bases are TGTGCCAGCGCCCGGGATAGCACAGATACGCAGTATTTT.

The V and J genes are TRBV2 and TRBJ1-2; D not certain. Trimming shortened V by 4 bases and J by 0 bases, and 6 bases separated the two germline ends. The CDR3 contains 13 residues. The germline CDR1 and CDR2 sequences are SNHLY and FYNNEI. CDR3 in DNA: TGTGCCAGCAGTGCCTTAGCTAACTATGGCTACACCTTC. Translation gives CASSALANYGYTF.

CDR3 sequence: CASTRQGGAGSPLHF. DNA for the CDR3: TGTGCCAGCACCCGACAGGGCGGCGCGGGATCACCCCTCCACTTT. The V and J genes are TRBV25-1 and TRBJ1-6; 7 bases align to TRBD1. Germline V gene sequence: CDR1 MGHDK, CDR2 SYGVNS. The CDR3 sequence is 15 residues long. J lost 10 bases, V lost 7 bases, and 13 bases had no gene match.

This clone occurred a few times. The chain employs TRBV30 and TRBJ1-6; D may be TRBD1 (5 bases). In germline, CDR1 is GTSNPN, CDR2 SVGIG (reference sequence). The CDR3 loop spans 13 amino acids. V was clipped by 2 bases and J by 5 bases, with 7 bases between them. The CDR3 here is CAWSKGNNSPLHF. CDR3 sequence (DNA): TGTGCCTGGAGTAAGGGGAATAATTCACCCCTCCACTTT.

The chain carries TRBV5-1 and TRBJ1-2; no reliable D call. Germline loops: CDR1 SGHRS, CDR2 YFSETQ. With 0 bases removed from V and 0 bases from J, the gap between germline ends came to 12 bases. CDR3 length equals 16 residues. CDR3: CASSLAGGRSNYGYTF. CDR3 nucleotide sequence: TGCGCCAGCAGCTTGGCCGGAGGGCGGTCTAACTATGGCTACACCTTC.

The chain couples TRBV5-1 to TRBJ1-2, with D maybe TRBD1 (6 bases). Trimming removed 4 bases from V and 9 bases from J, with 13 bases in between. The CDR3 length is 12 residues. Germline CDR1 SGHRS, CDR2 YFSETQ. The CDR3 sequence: CASSADSISYTF. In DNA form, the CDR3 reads TGCGCCAGCAGCGCGGACAGCATTAGCTACACCTTC. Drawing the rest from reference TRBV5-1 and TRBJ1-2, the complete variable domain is KAGVTQTPRYLIKTRGQQVTLSCSPISGHRSVSWYQQTPGQGLQFLFEYFSETQRNKGNFPGRFSGRQFSNSRSEMNVSTLELGDSALYLCASSADSISYTFGSGTRLTVV.

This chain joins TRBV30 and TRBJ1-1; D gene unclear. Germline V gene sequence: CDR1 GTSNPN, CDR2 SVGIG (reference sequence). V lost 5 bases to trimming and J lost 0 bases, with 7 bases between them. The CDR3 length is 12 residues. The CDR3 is CAWGHMNTEAFF. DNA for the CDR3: TGTGCCTGGGGGCATATGAACACTGAAGCTTTCTTT.

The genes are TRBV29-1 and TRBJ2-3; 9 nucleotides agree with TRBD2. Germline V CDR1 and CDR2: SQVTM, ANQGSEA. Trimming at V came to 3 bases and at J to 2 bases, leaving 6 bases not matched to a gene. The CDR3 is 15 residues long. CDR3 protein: CSVESSGAPTDTQYF. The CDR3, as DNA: TGCAGCGTTGAGTCTAGCGGGGCCCCCACAGATACGCAGTATTTT.

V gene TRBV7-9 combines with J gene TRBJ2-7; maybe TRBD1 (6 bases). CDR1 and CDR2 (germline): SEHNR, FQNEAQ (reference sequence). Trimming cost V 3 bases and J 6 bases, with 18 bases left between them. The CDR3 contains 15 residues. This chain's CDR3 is CASSFRPDRATEQYF. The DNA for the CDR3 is TGTGCCAGCAGCTTTAGGCCGGACAGAGCAACCGAGCAGTACTTC.

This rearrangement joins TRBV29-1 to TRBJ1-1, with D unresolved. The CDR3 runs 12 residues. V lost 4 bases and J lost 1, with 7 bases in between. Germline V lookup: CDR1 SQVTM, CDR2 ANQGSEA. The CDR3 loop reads CSVAYGNTEAFF. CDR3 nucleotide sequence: TGCAGCGTTGCGTACGGGAACACTGAAGCTTTCTTT.

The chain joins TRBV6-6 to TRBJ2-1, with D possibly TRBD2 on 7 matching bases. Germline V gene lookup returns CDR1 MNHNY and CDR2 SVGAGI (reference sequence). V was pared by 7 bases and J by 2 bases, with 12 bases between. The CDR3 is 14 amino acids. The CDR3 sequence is CASKGGGPYNEQFF. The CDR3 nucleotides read TGTGCCAGCAAGGGCGGGGGCCCCTACAATGAGCAGTTCTTC.

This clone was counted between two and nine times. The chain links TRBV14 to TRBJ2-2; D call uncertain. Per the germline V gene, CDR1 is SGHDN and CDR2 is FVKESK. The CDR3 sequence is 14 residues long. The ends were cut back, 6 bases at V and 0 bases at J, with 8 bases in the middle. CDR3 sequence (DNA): TGTGCCAGCAGGTCACGTGCGAACACCGGGGAGCTGTTTTTT. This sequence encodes CASRSRANTGELFF.

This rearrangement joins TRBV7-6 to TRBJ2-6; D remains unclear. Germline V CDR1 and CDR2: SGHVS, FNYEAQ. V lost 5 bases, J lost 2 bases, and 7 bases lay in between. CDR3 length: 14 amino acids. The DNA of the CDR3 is TGTGCCAGCAGCCTCCTGACTGGGGCCAACGTCCTGACTTTC. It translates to CASSLLTGANVLTF.